Listed below are T cell receptor beta chains from one sample, sequenced in a study of OX40 agonist ivuxolimab in advanced cancers. Clones were sequenced by immunoSEQ multiplex PCR, and TCRdb holds only the in-frame ones, with some missing. The data contain roughly 25,000 clones, approximately 80% of them singletons. Sequenced material: CD4+ or CD8+ T cells sorted from blood, taken in a trial of the OX40 agonist ivuxolimab. The receptor source for this set is an adult with an advanced solid tumor such as melanoma, head and neck, liver or kidney cancer. Each CDR3 is given with its conserved first and last residue. The order of the fields is V gene, J gene, D gene, clone size, CDR3 protein, CDR3 DNA. The D gene is left open where the match is weak. Clone size is shown for a subset of rows, as once, few, many or a class of expanded clone.

TRBV28	TRBJ2-7	-	-	CASTTPRGSSHEQYF	TGTGCCAGCACCACACCCCGGGGTTCGTCCCACGAGCAGTACTTC
TRBV7-4	TRBJ2-2	-	few	CASSTRDRRCTGELFF	TGTGCCAGCAGCACCCGAGACAGGCGGTGCACCGGGGAGCTGTTTTTT
TRBV19	TRBJ1-5	TRBD1	-	CASSGTRTGRVQPQHF	TGTGCCAGTAGTGGAACCCGGACAGGGAGAGTTCAGCCCCAGCATTTT
TRBV9	TRBJ2-1	TRBD2	-	CANQLAGEQFF	TGTGCCAACCAACTAGCGGGGGAGCAGTTCTTC
TRBV6-6	TRBJ2-1	TRBD2	once	CASSYTSGTSGRAIF	TGTGCCAGCAGTTACACCTCCGGGACTAGCGGGAGGGCGATCTTC
TRBV28	TRBJ1-5	-	-	CASSLSGSRQPQHF	TGTGCCAGCAGTTTATCGGGGTCACGACAGCCCCAGCATTTT
TRBV6-5	TRBJ2-1	-	once	CASMAYYNEQFF	TGTGCCAGCATGGCCTACTACAATGAGCAGTTCTTC
TRBV7-2	TRBJ2-1	TRBD1	-	CASSRDRSSYNEQFF	TGTGCCAGCAGCCGGGACAGGAGCTCCTACAATGAGCAGTTCTTC
TRBV7-6	TRBJ2-7	-	-	CASSLNPPGVGDEQYF	TGTGCCAGCAGCCTTAACCCACCGGGAGTAGGCGACGAGCAGTACTTC
TRBV7-2	TRBJ2-2	-	-	CASSFKGRDTGELFF	TGTGCCAGCAGCTTTAAGGGACGGGACACCGGGGAGCTGTTTTTT
TRBV6-1	TRBJ2-3	-	once	CASSEARGADTQYF	TGTGCCAGCAGTGAAGCCAGGGGTGCAGATACGCAGTATTTT
TRBV9	TRBJ2-7	-	-	CASSSAIGRNRYEQYF	TGTGCCAGCAGCTCTGCCATAGGGAGAAACCGCTACGAGCAGTACTTC
TRBV27	TRBJ2-4	-	-	CASSLWAGSNIQYF	TGTGCCAGCAGTTTATGGGCAGGGTCAAACATTCAGTACTTC
TRBV6-5	TRBJ2-5	-	-	CASSYVWGETQYF	TGTGCCAGCAGTTACGTCTGGGGGGAGACCCAGTACTTC
TRBV18	TRBJ2-3	-	-	CASSPGQSTDTQYF	TGTGCCAGCTCACCAGGACAGAGCACAGATACGCAGTATTTT
TRBV18	TRBJ1-5	-	-	CASSLTSGGGSNQPQHF	TGTGCCAGCTCACTAACCTCCGGAGGGGGTAGCAATCAGCCCCAGCATTTT
TRBV2	TRBJ1-1	-	-	CASKLKALNTEAFF	TGTGCCAGCAAATTGAAGGCCCTTAACACTGAAGCTTTCTTT
TRBV19	TRBJ1-1	TRBD1	-	CASSQQGRKGTEAFF	TGTGCCAGTAGCCAACAGGGGAGGAAGGGCACTGAAGCTTTCTTT
TRBV5-1	TRBJ1-2	TRBD1	-	CASSFGDRGNYGYTF	TGCGCCAGCAGCTTCGGCGACAGGGGGAACTATGGCTACACCTTC
TRBV28	TRBJ2-1	TRBD2	-	CASSFPFNPGGRVAGGLSGNEQFF	TGTGCCAGCAGTTTCCCCTTCAATCCAGGGGGAAGGGTAGCGGGGGGACTCTCGGGCAATGAGCAGTTCTTC
TRBV6-5	TRBJ1-6	-	few	CASSKTSNSPLHF	TGTGCCAGCAGTAAGACTAGCAATTCACCCCTCCACTTT
TRBV19	TRBJ1-5	-	-	CASSIRSREVNQPQHF	TGTGCCAGTAGTATAAGGAGCAGGGAAGTGAATCAGCCCCAGCATTTT
TRBV6-1	TRBJ2-7	-	-	CASSGGTAFSYEQYF	TGTGCCAGCAGTGGCGGGACAGCCTTCTCCTACGAGCAGTACTTC
TRBV6-5	TRBJ2-5	-	-	CASSYFGTLQETQYF	TGTGCCAGCAGTTATTTTGGCACTCTACAAGAGACCCAGTACTTC
TRBV28	TRBJ2-2	TRBD1	-	CASRTRGRGGELFF	TGTGCCAGCAGAACCAGGGGGCGGGGCGGGGAGCTGTTTTTT
TRBV7-2	TRBJ2-7	-	-	CASSSQDGYEQYF	TGTGCCAGCAGCTCCCAGGATGGTTACGAGCAGTACTTC
TRBV2	TRBJ1-1	-	-	CASSERTLRNTEAFF	TGTGCCAGCAGTGAGAGGACACTACGGAACACTGAAGCTTTCTTT
TRBV28	TRBJ1-5	TRBD1	-	CASSLPRQGGWYF	TGTGCCAGCAGTTTACCCCGACAGGGAGGGTGGTATTTT
TRBV7-2	TRBJ2-1	TRBD2	-	CASSAKGTGRGGNEQFF	TGTGCCAGCAGCGCCAAAGGTACCGGGAGGGGTGGTAATGAGCAGTTCTTC
TRBV2	TRBJ1-5	TRBD1	-	CASRTGPSENQPQHF	TGTGCCAGCAGGACAGGGCCCTCGGAGAATCAGCCCCAGCATTTT
TRBV7-8	TRBJ1-2	TRBD1	-	CASSFASGTGVNYGYTF	TGTGCCAGCAGCTTTGCATCCGGGACAGGGGTGAACTATGGCTACACCTTC
TRBV6-5	TRBJ1-5	-	-	CASSYSGGGQPQHF	TGTGCCAGCAGTTACTCCGGGGGGGGTCAGCCCCAGCATTTT
TRBV30	TRBJ2-7	TRBD2	-	CAWSEGGSKEQYF	TGTGCCTGGAGTGAGGGCGGGAGTAAGGAGCAGTACTTC
TRBV10-1	TRBJ1-1	-	-	CASSEWALNTEAFF	TGCGCCAGCAGTGAGTGGGCTTTGAACACTGAAGCTTTCTTT
TRBV10-3	TRBJ2-7	-	-	CAISDRDEQYF	TGTGCCATCAGTGATAGGGACGAGCAGTACTTC
TRBV5-1	TRBJ2-3	-	-	CASRYDPAPDTQYF	TGCGCCAGCAGGTACGACCCCGCTCCAGATACGCAGTATTTT
TRBV7-2	TRBJ1-2	-	-	CASSNYNYGYTF	TGTGCCAGCAGCAACTATAACTATGGCTACACCTTC
TRBV30	TRBJ2-1	TRBD2	-	CAWSGRAGVNEQFF	TGTGCCTGGAGCGGGAGGGCCGGCGTCAATGAGCAGTTCTTC
TRBV7-2	TRBJ2-7	-	-	CASSLDTGSYEQYF	TGTGCCAGCAGCTTAGATACAGGCTCCTACGAGCAGTACTTC
TRBV7-8	TRBJ2-5	-	-	CASSRGLSEGETQYF	TGTGCCAGCAGCAGGGGACTCTCGGAGGGAGAGACCCAGTACTTC
TRBV6-5	TRBJ2-7	-	-	CASSYSIRGAREQYF	TGTGCCAGCAGTTACTCGATACGAGGGGCTCGCGAGCAGTACTTC
TRBV6-5	TRBJ1-4	TRBD1	once	CASRRDRGNEKLFF	TGTGCCAGCAGAAGAGACAGGGGTAATGAAAAACTGTTTTTT
TRBV15	TRBJ2-2	-	-	CATSTRGGTGELFF	TGTGCCACCAGCACTAGAGGCGGGACCGGGGAGCTGTTTTTT
TRBV28	TRBJ2-3	-	-	CASSLWTGLSTDTQYF	TGTGCCAGCAGTTTATGGACAGGTCTGTCCACAGATACGCAGTATTTT
TRBV28	TRBJ1-4	TRBD1	-	CASSPGQGKANEKLFF	TGTGCCAGCAGTCCGGGACAGGGGAAAGCTAATGAAAAACTGTTTTTT
TRBV28	TRBJ2-1	TRBD2	-	CASSPLAGVLYNEQFF	TGTGCCAGCAGCCCCCTAGCGGGAGTACTCTACAATGAGCAGTTCTTC
TRBV28	TRBJ2-7	-	-	CASSFRGGANYEQYF	TGTGCCAGCAGTTTTAGAGGGGGAGCTAACTACGAGCAGTACTTC
TRBV30	TRBJ2-3	TRBD1	-	CAWDDFQGADTQYF	TGTGCCTGGGACGATTTCCAGGGGGCAGATACGCAGTATTTT
TRBV4-1	TRBJ2-7	-	few	CASSQDLNPTYEQYF	TGCGCCAGCAGCCAAGATCTTAACCCCACCTACGAGCAGTACTTC
TRBV7-2	TRBJ2-7	TRBD1	-	CASSTRDSLSSYEQYF	TGTGCCAGCAGCACCCGGGACAGTCTAAGCTCCTACGAGCAGTACTTC
TRBV4-1	TRBJ2-4	TRBD2	-	CASSRTSGDIQYF	TGCGCCAGCAGCCGAACTAGCGGGGACATTCAGTACTTC
TRBV6-5	TRBJ1-2	-	-	CASSSRTASRYGYTF	TGTGCCAGCAGTTCCCGGACAGCCTCCCGCTATGGCTACACCTTC
TRBV7-6	TRBJ2-2	-	-	CASTTGTARWAGELFF	TGTGCCAGTACGACCGGGACGGCCAGGTGGGCCGGGGAGCTGTTTTTT